The 20 T cell receptor beta chains below come from one sample, sequenced in a study of OX40 agonist ivuxolimab in advanced cancers. Clones were read by immunoSEQ multiplex PCR, and TCRdb kept only the in-frame ones, dropping some. The table shows around 48,000 clones, with about 81% occurring only once. The sequences come from CD4+ or CD8+ T cells sorted from blood, collected in a trial of the OX40 agonist ivuxolimab. Receptors originate from an adult with an advanced solid tumor such as melanoma, head and neck, liver or kidney cancer.

V and J are TRBV7-2 and TRBJ2-1; 7 positions agree with TRBD2. Trimming removed 0 bases from V and 4 bases from J; junction bases left unmatched: 3. Germline values: CDR1 SGHTA, CDR2 FQGNSA. CDR3 length: 15 residues. The chain's CDR3 is CASSLAQRGYNEQFF. The CDR3 bases are TGTGCCAGCAGCTTAGCCCAGCGGGGTTACAATGAGCAGTTCTTC.

This clone was counted once. The V gene is TRBV11-2, the J gene TRBJ2-2; no clear D gene. Between the trimmed V and J ends, which lost 0 bases and 7 bases, there was a span of 9 bases. Germline assignment: CDR1 SGHAT and CDR2 FQNNGV. This CDR3 is 14 amino acids long. CDR3 coding DNA: TGTGCCAGCAGCTTAGATCTGGAATTCGGGGAGCTGTTTTTT. As protein: CASSLDLEFGELFF.

The genes are TRBV20-1 and TRBJ1-1; the D gene is possibly TRBD1 (6 bases). Germline CDR1 is DFQATT and CDR2 is SNEGSKA (reference sequence). The CDR3 extends over 11 amino acids. V lost 1 base, J lost 7 bases, and 7 bases lay in between. The CDR3, as DNA: TGCAGTGCTAGAGTGGACAGTGAAGCTTTCTTT. Protein: CSARVDSEAFF.

The V gene is TRBV29-1, the J gene TRBJ2-3; D perhaps matches TRBD2 (5 bases). The length of the CDR3 is 11 residues. Germline CDR1 reads SQVTM; CDR2 reads ANQGSEA. Trimming removed 6 bases from V and 8 bases from J, with 12 bases in between. In nucleotides, the CDR3 is TGCAGCGTAATCGAGGGTGGTACGCAGTATTTT. Protein sequence: CSVIEGGTQYF.

CDR3 in DNA: TGTGCCAGCAGCCAAGTATACGGCACCGGGGAGCTGTTTTTT. Amino acid sequence: CASSQVYGTGELFF. This chain joins TRBV14 and TRBJ2-2, with D unresolved. Germline CDR1 reads SGHDN; CDR2 reads FVKESK. The length of the CDR3 is 14 residues. V lost 1 base to trimming and J lost 4 bases, with 7 bases between them.

This chain joins TRBV7-2 and TRBJ2-5, with 7 bases matching TRBD2. From germline, CDR1 is SGHTA and CDR2 FQGNSA. The V segment lost 0 bases and the J segment 4 bases; nucleotides outside the gene matches: 8. This CDR3 has 16 amino acids. CDR3 in amino acids: CASSLAQGGGGETQYF. CDR3 coding DNA: TGTGCCAGCAGCTTAGCCCAAGGTGGGGGGGGAGAGACCCAGTACTTC.

The V call is TRBV7-2, the J call TRBJ2-2; no firm D call. From germline, CDR1 is SGHTA and CDR2 FQGNSA. This CDR3 spans 14 amino acids. The ends were cut back, 5 bases at V and 2 bases at J, with 9 bases in the middle. The CDR3 loop is CASSPDGNTGELFF. The DNA for the CDR3 is TGTGCCAGCAGCCCGGACGGAAACACCGGGGAGCTGTTTTTT.

The chain employs TRBV19 and TRBJ1-4; D possibly corresponds to TRBD1 (5 bases). The CDR3 covers 14 residues. V was cut by 5 bases and J by 0 bases, with 7 bases left in between. The V gene's germline CDR1 is LNHDA and CDR2 SQIVND (reference sequence). The CDR3 DNA follows: TGTGCCAGTAGTTTGACAGCAACTAATGAAAAACTGTTTTTT. As protein: CASSLTATNEKLFF.

The chain couples TRBV18 to TRBJ2-3; D unresolved. Germline loops: CDR1 KGHSH, CDR2 LQKENI. V was pared by 6 bases and J by 6 bases, with 10 bases between. The length of the CDR3 is 12 residues. CDR3 in amino acids: CASSNPADTQYF. The DNA for the CDR3 is TGTGCCAGCTCTAACCCGGCGGATACGCAGTATTTT.

The V call is TRBV2, the J call TRBJ2-4; tentatively, D is TRBD1 or TRBD2 (5 bases each). From germline, CDR1 is SNHLY and CDR2 FYNNEI. There are 13 residues in the CDR3. V lost 7 bases and J lost 9, with 16 bases in between. CDR3 sequence reads: CASTKEGFSIQYF. For the CDR3, the DNA is TGTGCCAGCACTAAAGAGGGGTTTAGCATTCAGTACTTC.

The J gene is TRBJ2-5, the V gene TRBV6-6, with 7 bases matching TRBD1. Looked up from germline, CDR1 is MNHNY and CDR2 is SVGAGI (reference sequence). This CDR3 is built from 14 residues. The trim removed 1 base at V and 4 bases at J, leaving 3 bases unmatched. This CDR3 is CASSYLRQGETQYF. The CDR3 bases are TGTGCCAGCAGTTACTTAAGACAGGGAGAGACCCAGTACTTC.

This clone came up once. The chain combines TRBV6-1 with TRBJ1-5; tentative D call: TRBD1 (6 bases). The CDR3 sequence is 15 residues long. Germline CDR1 MNHNS, CDR2 SASEGT. V dropped 8 bases and J dropped 3 bases, with 17 bases sitting between them. The CDR3 here is CASSPAGGFNQPQHF. The CDR3 DNA reads as TGTGCCAGCTCCCCGGCTGGGGGCTTCAATCAGCCCCAGCATTTT.

The chain uses TRBV15 and TRBJ1-3, with D perhaps TRBD1 (5 bases). The ends were cut back, 0 bases at V and 0 bases at J, with 15 bases in the middle. There are 18 residues in the CDR3. Germline CDR1 and CDR2: LNHNV and YYDKDF (reference sequence). The CDR3 DNA reads as TGTGCCACCAGCAGAGATTTCGGGACGAGGGGCTCTGGAAACACCATATATTTT. Protein product: CATSRDFGTRGSGNTIYF. Variable domain in full (rest from reference TRBV15 and TRBJ1-3): DAMVIQNPRYQVTQFGKPVTLSCSQTLNHNVMYWYQQKSSQAPKLLFHYYDKDFNNEADTPDNFQSRRPNTSFCFLDIRSPGLGDTAMYLCATSRDFGTRGSGNTIYFGEGSWLTVV.

The gene calls are TRBV27 and TRBJ2-3, with 16 nucleotides matching TRBD2. V lost 5 bases to trimming and J lost 1 base; unmatched junction nucleotides: 12. CDR1 is MNHEY, CDR2 SMNVEV, per germline (reference sequence). The CDR3 is 20 residues long. The CDR3 DNA is TGTGCCAGCAGTCTTAGACCGGGACTAGCGGGGGGGCATGGCACAGATACGCAGTATTTT. It is translated as CASSLRPGLAGGHGTDTQYF.

The chain joins TRBV6-6 to TRBJ2-2, with D maybe TRBD1 (6 bases). The CDR3 totals 14 residues. The V gene lost 4 bases and the J gene lost 4 bases, with 10 bases spanning the gap. Germline V gene data show CDR1 as MNHNY and CDR2 as SVGAGI (reference sequence). The CDR3 region has the DNA TGTGCCAGCAGTTTGGCAGGGGCCACCGGGGAGCTGTTTTTT. It translates to CASSLAGATGELFF.

This clone has just a few counts. The chain joins TRBV18 to TRBJ2-5; 8 bases are a match to TRBD2. Germline V gene data show CDR1 as KGHSH and CDR2 as LQKENI. This CDR3 is built from 15 residues. V dropped 1 base and J dropped 2; count of bases not matched to a gene: 3. In nucleotides, the CDR3 is TGTGCCAGCTCACCACTGCGGGAGGCACAAGAGACCCAGTACTTC. This codes for CASSPLREAQETQYF.

V is TRBV7-2 and J is TRBJ2-2; TRBD2 might be the D (6 bases). This CDR3 spans 16 amino acids. Germline CDR1 is SGHTA and CDR2 is FQGNSA. V was clipped by 3 bases and J by 0 bases, with 11 bases between them. The CDR3 sequence: CASSFRRGANTGELFF. In nucleotides, the CDR3 is TGTGCCAGCAGCTTCCGGCGGGGCGCGAACACCGGGGAGCTGTTTTTT.

The rearrangement joins TRBV27 to TRBJ2-2; no clear D gene. V was cut by 5 bases and J by 3 bases, with 19 bases left in between. Germline-derived CDR1 and CDR2 are MNHEY and SMNVEV (reference sequence). There are 17 residues in the CDR3. CDR3 nucleotide sequence: TGTGCCAGCAGTGATGACGGAGCGAGGTGGGACACCGGGGAGCTGTTTTTT. It specifies CASSDDGARWDTGELFF.

The V and J genes are TRBV4-3 and TRBJ2-5; D gene ambiguous. V was trimmed by 4 bases and J by 2 bases, leaving 8 bases between them. CDR1 is LGHNA and CDR2 is YSLEER in the germline V gene. The CDR3 spans 13 residues. Here the CDR3 reads CASSPRPQETQYF. In nucleotides, the CDR3 is TGCGCCAGCAGCCCGCGACCGCAAGAGACCCAGTACTTC.

This chain links TRBV19 with TRBJ2-3; D is perhaps TRBD1 or TRBD2 (5 bases each). There are 15 residues in the CDR3. Trimming left V 1 base short and J 2 bases short, with 10 bases between. From germline, CDR1 is LNHDA and CDR2 SQIVND (reference sequence). The CDR3 sequence: CASSIGTGLTDTQYF. The CDR3 DNA reads as TGTGCCAGTAGTATAGGCACAGGACTCACAGATACGCAGTATTTT.